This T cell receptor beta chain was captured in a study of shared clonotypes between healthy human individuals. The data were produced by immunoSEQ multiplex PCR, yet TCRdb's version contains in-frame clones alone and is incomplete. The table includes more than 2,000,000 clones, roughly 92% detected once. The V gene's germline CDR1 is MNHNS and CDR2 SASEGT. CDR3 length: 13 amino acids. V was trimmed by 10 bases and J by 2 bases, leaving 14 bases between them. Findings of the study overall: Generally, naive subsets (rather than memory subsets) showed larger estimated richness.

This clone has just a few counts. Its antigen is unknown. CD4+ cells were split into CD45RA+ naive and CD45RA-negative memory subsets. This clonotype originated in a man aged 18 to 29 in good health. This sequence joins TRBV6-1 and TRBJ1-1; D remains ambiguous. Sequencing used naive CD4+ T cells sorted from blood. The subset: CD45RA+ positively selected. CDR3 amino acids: CATSSRLNTEAFF. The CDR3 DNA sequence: TGTGCCACCTCCTCTAGATTAAACACTGAAGCTTTCTTT.